The clone carrying this T cell receptor (beta chain) was seen many times. Its antigen remains unknown. These data originate in a study of T-cell reconstitution after alpha-beta-depleted transplantation in children. During its preparation, the TCRbeta library received unique molecular identifiers. MiXCR was run by TCRdb on the PCR reads, yielding one entry per CDR3 protein. In the table there are 400,000 to 550,000 distinct CDR3 sequences, roughly a tenth of which are singletons. The study's findings and limits: From newly produced T cells came most of the T-cell counts and diversity one year after transplant. Expanded graft clones, several hundred of them, were reportedly the source of alpha-beta T cells about two months after transplant. The study traced high day-60 TCRbeta diversity in some patients to surviving recipient T cells and thymic progenitors.

Sequenced here: PBMCs, sampled before TCRalphabeta/CD19-depleted stem cell transplant. The TCR comes from a child aged 2-15 years with inherited bone marrow failure, due to receive a stem cell transplant.

This chain's CDR3 is CASSDPGSGGYEQYF. CDR3 coding DNA: TGTGCCAGCAGTGATCCGGGAAGCGGGGGTTACGAGCAGTACTTC. V gene TRBV25-1 combines with J gene TRBJ2-7; 8 positions match TRBD2. Germline V CDR1 and CDR2: MGHDK, SYGVNS. The V gene end was trimmed by 3 bases and the J gene end by 4 bases; junction bases not matched to a gene: 8. The CDR3 totals 15 residues.